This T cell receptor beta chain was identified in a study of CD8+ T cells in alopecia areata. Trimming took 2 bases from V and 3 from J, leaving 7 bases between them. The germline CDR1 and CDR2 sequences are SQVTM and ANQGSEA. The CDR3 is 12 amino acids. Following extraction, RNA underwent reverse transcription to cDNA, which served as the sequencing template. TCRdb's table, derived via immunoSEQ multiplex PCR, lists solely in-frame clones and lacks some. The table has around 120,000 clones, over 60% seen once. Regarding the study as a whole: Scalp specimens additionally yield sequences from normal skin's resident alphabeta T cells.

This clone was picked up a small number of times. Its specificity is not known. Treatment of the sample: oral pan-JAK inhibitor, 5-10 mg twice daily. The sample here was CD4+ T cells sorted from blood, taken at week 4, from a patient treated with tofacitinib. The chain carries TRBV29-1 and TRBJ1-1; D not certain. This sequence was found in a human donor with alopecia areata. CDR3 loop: CSVERRHTEAFF. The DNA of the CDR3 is TGCAGCGTTGAAAGAAGGCACACTGAAGCTTTCTTT.